This T cell receptor (beta chain) was profiled in a study of cytomegalovirus exposure and HLA in healthy donors. Findings of the study overall: A few chains linked to CMV were shown in vitro to be specific for CMV antigens.

The CDR3 covers 17 residues. V lost 1 base to trimming and J lost 3 bases, with 16 bases between them. Germline CDR1 is KGHSH and CDR2 is LQKENI. Details on this clone: Its antigen is undetermined.

Repertoires were generated with immunoSEQ multiplex PCR, while TCRdb's copy carries only in-frame clones and drops some. Among approximately 210,000 clones listed, 86% were seen once. The specimen sequenced was PBMCs. The TCR was taken from a woman aged 18-29 years in good health and CMV-seronegative. The chain employs TRBV18 and TRBJ1-5, with D possibly matching TRBD1 (6 bases). The CDR3 is CASSPRGAGADNQPQHF. CDR3 coding DNA: TGTGCCAGCTCACCACGCGGAGCAGGGGCCGACAATCAGCCCCAGCATTTT.